The T cell receptor (beta chain) described here comes from a study of T cell repertoires in cytomegalovirus infection. Study-level information: Both recently identified HLA-C-restricted and well-studied HLA-B-restricted CMV epitopes were used in the study.

This clonotype was counted between two and nine times. Its antigen is not identified. CDR1 SGHAT and CDR2 FQNNGV come from the germline V gene. J was trimmed by 0 bases and V by 2 bases; bases with no gene match: 12. This CDR3 is 19 amino acids long. TCRdb used MiXCR to reprocess the reads, holding one entry per CDR3 protein. Of under 500,000 distinct CDR3 sequences in the sample, about two fifths are singletons; the top ten hold approximately 40%. The material was cultured PBMCs, obtained from culture after CMV antigen stimulation. The V call is TRBV11-2, the J call TRBJ2-5; 10 bases align to TRBD2. The clonotype was recovered from a human donor in good health (CMV status not recorded). Some clones in this sample may be carry-over from other donors' samples. The CDR3 sequence is CASSLWSRVAGGNQETQYF. The CDR3 bases are TGTGCCAGCAGCTTATGGTCGCGGGTAGCGGGGGGCAACCAAGAGACCCAGTACTTC.